The sequence of this TCR beta chain was determined in a study of T cells in Graves' hyperthyroidism and ophthalmopathy. This clonotype has a handful of counts. Amplified TCR beta CDR3 regions derived from RNA transcripts. With the HTBI primer set, the TCR CDR3 went through a first round of RT-PCR. TCRdb called the multiplex PCR reads again in MiXCR, with one record for every CDR3 protein. Here the sample spans about 570,000 distinct CDR3 sequences, 46% being singletons. Per the germline V gene, CDR1 is MNHEY and CDR2 is SVGAGI. CDR3 size: 13 residues. Trimming removed 0 bases from V and 8 bases from J, with 5 bases in between.

The genes are TRBV6-5 and TRBJ1-6; D remains ambiguous. Sequenced input: peripheral blood or thyroid tissue (not recorded which). The sequence was collected from an adult woman with Graves' disease, either hyperthyroidism or ophthalmopathy (not recorded which). The CDR3 sequence is CASSYSTDSPLHF. In DNA form, the CDR3 reads TGTGCCAGCAGTTACTCCACAGATTCACCCCTCCACTTT.